A single sample gave rise to the 24 T cell receptor beta chains below, sequenced in a study of early T cells in non-severe SARS-CoV-2 infection. TCRdb called the 5' RACE reads again in MiXCR, with one record for every CDR3 protein. In the table there are roughly 67,000 distinct CDR3 sequences, 9% to 15% of which are singletons. Sequencing input: whole blood. These receptors were taken from an adult who was a healthcare worker with PCR-confirmed SARS-CoV-2 infection or an uninfected control (not recorded which).

CDR3 region: CSDVGARNEQFF. CDR3 nucleotides: TGCAGCGACGTGGGGGCTAGAAATGAGCAGTTCTTC. The chain combines TRBV29-1 with TRBJ2-1; possibly TRBD1 for D (6 bases). Germline V gives CDR1 SQVTM, CDR2 ANQGSEA. V lost 7 bases and J 7 bases, leaving 14 bases between the germline ends. The CDR3 loop spans 12 amino acids.

This clonotype has at least ten counts. The chain couples TRBV25-1 to TRBJ2-5, with unresolved D. Germline loops: CDR1 MGHDK, CDR2 SYGVNS. V dropped 5 bases and J dropped 0 bases, with 10 bases sitting between them. CDR3 length equals 14 residues. Written as DNA, the CDR3 is TGTGCCAGCAGTCCACCCGGACACCAAGAGACCCAGTACTTC. Its translation is CASSPPGHQETQYF.

This clonotype was seen a handful of times. The V call is TRBV3-1, the J call TRBJ2-1; D may correspond to TRBD1 or TRBD2 (6 bases each). Trimming shortened V by 3 bases and J by 2 bases, and 17 bases separated the two germline ends. There are 17 residues in the CDR3. Germline CDR1 and CDR2: LGHDT and YNNKEL (reference sequence). The DNA for the CDR3 is TGTGCCAGCAGCCAGGGCCGAGGGGGGCGGGCCTACAATGAGCAGTTCTTC. Encoded protein: CASSQGRGGRAYNEQFF.

The rearrangement uses TRBV11-2 and TRBJ2-7; D gene uncertain. The CDR3 is 13 amino acids. Trimming took 1 base from V and 7 from J, leaving 11 bases between them. Germline-derived CDR1 and CDR2 are SGHAT and FQNNGV. The CDR3 spells CASSLVVVGEQYF. The DNA of the CDR3 is TGTGCCAGCAGCTTAGTTGTGGTAGGAGAGCAGTACTTC.

This clonotype was counted at least ten times. This chain joins TRBV20-1 and TRBJ1-3; D ambiguous. Germline V gene sequence: CDR1 DFQATT, CDR2 SNEGSKA (reference sequence). The CDR3 runs to 16 residues. Trimming pared 0 bases from V and 0 bases from J, leaving 12 bases between. The CDR3 loop is CSARDLDPGSGNTIYF. The CDR3 bases are TGCAGTGCTAGAGATCTGGACCCTGGCTCTGGAAACACCATATATTTT.

The chain recombines TRBV3-1 with TRBJ2-3; the D gene could be TRBD1 or TRBD2 (5 bases each). Germline CDR1 reads LGHDT; CDR2 reads YNNKEL (reference sequence). This CDR3 has 16 residues. Trimming removed 2 bases at V and 4 bases at J, with 16 bases between. The CDR3 sequence: CASSQTPGPRADTQYF. The CDR3 DNA follows: TGTGCCAGCAGCCAAACCCCGGGACCGCGGGCAGATACGCAGTATTTT.

The chain combines TRBV7-2 with TRBJ2-7, with 8 bases matching TRBD1. The CDR3 totals 13 residues. The J segment lost 5 bases and the V segment lost 3 bases, leaving 3 bases of the junction unmatched. Germline V gene sequence: CDR1 SGHTA, CDR2 FQGNSA. The CDR3 DNA is TGTGCCAGCAGCTTGGACAGGGACCACGAGCAGTACTTC. This codes for CASSLDRDHEQYF.

This clonotype was picked up many times. The chain combines TRBV10-3 with TRBJ2-6; no reliable D call. Trimming removed 2 bases at V and 0 bases at J, with 5 bases between. This CDR3 has 15 residues. In germline, CDR1 is ENHRY, CDR2 SYGVKD. The CDR3 reads CAISEDGSGANVLTF. Here the CDR3 DNA reads TGTGCCATCAGTGAGGATGGCTCTGGGGCCAACGTCCTGACTTTC.

This clonotype was seen at least ten times. The chain is built from TRBV18 and TRBJ1-1, with D unclear. This CDR3 is built from 13 residues. The germline V gene has CDR1 KGHSH and CDR2 LQKENI. V shed 3 bases and J shed 3 bases, with 8 bases lying between them. The CDR3 sequence: CASSPSRDTEAFF. CDR3 coding DNA: TGTGCCAGCTCACCTTCCCGAGACACTGAAGCTTTCTTT.

The chain combines TRBV20-1 with TRBJ2-7, with D perhaps matching TRBD1 or TRBD2 (5 bases each). The CDR3 is 12 residues long. V was pared by 4 bases and J by 2 bases, with 9 bases between. Germline V gene lookup returns CDR1 DFQATT and CDR2 SNEGSKA (reference sequence). CDR3 region: CSATLGAYEQYF. The CDR3 nucleotides are TGCAGTGCTACTCTGGGGGCCTACGAGCAGTACTTC.

This clonotype has ten or more counts. V gene TRBV3-1 combines with J gene TRBJ2-1; 10 nucleotides match TRBD2. This CDR3 region has 17 residues. V dropped 2 bases and J dropped 9; count of bases not matched to a gene: 13. Looked up from germline, CDR1 is LGHDT and CDR2 is YNNKEL (reference sequence). The CDR3: CASSQNPSGGVLGEQFF. The CDR3 nucleotides are TGTGCCAGCAGCCAAAACCCCAGCGGGGGGGTACTTGGTGAGCAGTTCTTC.

This clonotype appeared many times. J is TRBJ1-2 and V is TRBV3-1; D gene uncertain. This CDR3 is built from 13 residues. The germline V gene encodes CDR1 LGHDT and CDR2 YNNKEL (reference sequence). V gave up 0 bases and J gave up 4 bases, with 6 bases separating them. In DNA, the CDR3 is TGTGCCAGCAGCCAAGAGGCAGTCTATGGCTACACCTTC. Its translation is CASSQEAVYGYTF.

The chain couples TRBV29-1 to TRBJ1-1; no clear D gene. V was trimmed by 6 bases and J by 5 bases, leaving 16 bases between them. CDR3 length equals 13 residues. Per germline, CDR1 SQVTM and CDR2 ANQGSEA. CDR3 amino acids: CSVGEAGNTEAFF. The CDR3 DNA reads as TGCAGCGTCGGGGAGGCGGGGAATACTGAAGCTTTCTTT.

The table lists this clonotype with a few counts. The V call is TRBV2, the J call TRBJ1-1; the D gene is possibly TRBD1 (5 bases). The CDR3 totals 13 residues. Germline CDR1 reads SNHLY; CDR2 reads FYNNEI. Trimming took off 8 bases at V and 6 bases at J, with 16 bases between the two ends. The CDR3 sequence: CASGAGMESEAFF. The CDR3, as DNA: TGTGCCAGCGGTGCAGGGATGGAGTCTGAAGCTTTCTTT.

The table lists this clonotype with a few counts. The V gene is TRBV7-3, the J gene TRBJ2-6; tentative D call: TRBD1 (6 bases). This CDR3 has 17 amino acids. From germline, CDR1 is SGHTA and CDR2 FQGTGA. V shed 5 bases and J shed 0 bases, with 14 bases lying between them. The CDR3 bases are TGTGCCAGCAGCCCTGGACAGATCATCTCTGGGGCCAACGTCCTGACTTTC. This encodes CASSPGQIISGANVLTF.

Of note for this clonotype: This sequence may be a read error, since a much larger clone differs from it by one base. This chain links TRBV6-1 with TRBJ2-1; D might be TRBD2 (5 bases). Trimming cost V 0 bases and J 10 bases, with 13 bases left between them. CDR1 is MNHNS and CDR2 is SASEGT in the germline V gene. CDR3 length equals 14 residues. CDR3 nucleotides: TGTGCCAGCAGTGAAGCCCTGGTCGGCGGGGAGCAGTTCTTC. Protein: CASSEALVGGEQFF.

In its sample, this clonotype was seen a few times. The rearrangement uses TRBV9 and TRBJ1-1; 8 bases agree with TRBD1. J lost 4 bases, V lost 3 bases, and 8 bases had no gene match. Per the germline V gene, CDR1 is SGDLS and CDR2 is YYNGEE. The CDR3 has 15 residues. The CDR3 sequence: CASSAPTGVTTEAFF. The CDR3, as DNA: TGTGCCAGCAGCGCGCCGACAGGGGTGACCACTGAAGCTTTCTTT.

J is TRBJ2-1 and V is TRBV11-3; tentative D call: TRBD2 (6 bases). The germline gives CDR1 SGHNT, CDR2 YENEEA. V shed 0 bases and J shed 6 bases, with 18 bases lying between them. The CDR3 has 17 residues. This chain's CDR3 is CASSLDSFGRTPNEQFF. The CDR3 DNA is TGTGCCAGCAGCTTAGATTCGTTCGGGAGAACCCCCAATGAGCAGTTCTTC.

This clonotype has a count of ten or more. The gene calls are TRBV29-1 and TRBJ2-3; 8 bases align to TRBD2. V shed 7 bases and J 1 base; nucleotides not matched to a gene: 7. This CDR3 is built from 14 residues. The V gene's germline CDR1 is SQVTM and CDR2 ANQGSEA. The CDR3 nucleotides are TGCAGCGCCTGGACTAGCTTTGGCACAGATACGCAGTATTTT. This codes for CSAWTSFGTDTQYF.

This chain links TRBV5-6 with TRBJ1-1, with D possibly TRBD1 on 5 matching bases. The germline V and J ends were trimmed by 3 bases and 8 bases, with 17 bases remaining between them. The CDR3 runs to 14 residues. Germline V CDR1 and CDR2: SGHDT, YYEEEE. CDR3 sequence (DNA): TGTGCCAGCAGCTATAACCTAAGGGGTTCCGAAGCTTTCTTT. Its translation: CASSYNLRGSEAFF. The whole variable domain, remainder taken from reference TRBV5-6 and TRBJ1-1, is DAGVTQSPTHLIKTRGQQVTLRCSPKSGHDTVSWYQQALGQGPQFIFQYYEEEERQRGNFPDRFSGHQFPNYSSELNVNALLLGDSALYLCASSYNLRGSEAFFGQGTRLTVV.

This clonotype occurred many times. The rearrangement uses TRBV7-2 and TRBJ2-1; no clear D. This CDR3 region has 13 residues. CDR1 SGHTA and CDR2 FQGNSA come from the germline V gene. Trimming shortened V by 5 bases and J by 6 bases, and 11 bases separated the two germline ends. CDR3 bases: TGTGCCAGCAGCCCGCGGCCGGGCAATGAGCAGTTCTTC. Protein sequence: CASSPRPGNEQFF. The full variable domain, completed using reference TRBV7-2 and TRBJ2-1, is GAGVSQSPSNKVTEKGKDVELRCDPISGHTALYWYRQSLGQGLEFLIYFQGNSAPDKSGLPSDRFSAERTGGSVSTLTIQRTQQEDSAVYLCASSPRPGNEQFFGPGTRLTVL.

The J gene is TRBJ2-7, the V gene TRBV3-1; D possibly uses TRBD1 or TRBD2 (5 bases each). From germline, CDR1 is LGHDT and CDR2 YNNKEL (reference sequence). The V end lost 6 bases, the J end lost 6 bases, and 12 bases lay between the germline ends. The CDR3 loop spans 12 amino acids. CDR3 nucleotide sequence: TGTGCCAGCAGGAGGGACGGGTCCGAGCAGTACTTC. This sequence encodes CASRRDGSEQYF.

This rearrangement joins TRBV11-2 to TRBJ2-7; D may be TRBD2 (5 bases). The CDR3 sequence is 15 residues long. Germline V gene lookup returns CDR1 SGHAT and CDR2 FQNNGV. Trimming left V 2 bases short and J 5 bases short, with 16 bases between. CDR3 amino acids: CASSLRLAGPDEQYF. DNA of the CDR3: TGTGCCAGCAGCTTAAGGCTAGCCGGCCCCGACGAGCAGTACTTC.

This clonotype was detected many times. The chain has TRBV9 and TRBJ2-1; 13 bases align to TRBD2. The V segment lost 4 bases and the J segment 0 bases; nucleotides outside the gene matches: 7. Germline CDR1 SGDLS, CDR2 YYNGEE. The CDR3 consists of 18 residues. CDR3 bases: TGTGCCAGCAGCCCCCGGACTAGCGGGGGCAGCTCCTACAATGAGCAGTTCTTC. This codes for CASSPRTSGGSSYNEQFF.